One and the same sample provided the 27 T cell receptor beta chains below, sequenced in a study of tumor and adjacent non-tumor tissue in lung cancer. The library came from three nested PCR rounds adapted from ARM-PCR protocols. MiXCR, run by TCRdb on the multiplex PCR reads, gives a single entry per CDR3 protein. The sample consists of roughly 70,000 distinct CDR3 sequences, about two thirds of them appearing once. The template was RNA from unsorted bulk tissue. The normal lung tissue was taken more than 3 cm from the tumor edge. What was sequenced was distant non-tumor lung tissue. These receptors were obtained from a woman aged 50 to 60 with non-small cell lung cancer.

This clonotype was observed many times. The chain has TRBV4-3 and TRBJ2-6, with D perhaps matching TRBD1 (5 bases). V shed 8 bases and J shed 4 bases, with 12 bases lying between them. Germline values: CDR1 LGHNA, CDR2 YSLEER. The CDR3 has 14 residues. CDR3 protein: CASSLDTGANVLTF. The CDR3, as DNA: TGCGCCAGCTCCTTGGACACCGGGGCCAACGTCCTGACTTTC.

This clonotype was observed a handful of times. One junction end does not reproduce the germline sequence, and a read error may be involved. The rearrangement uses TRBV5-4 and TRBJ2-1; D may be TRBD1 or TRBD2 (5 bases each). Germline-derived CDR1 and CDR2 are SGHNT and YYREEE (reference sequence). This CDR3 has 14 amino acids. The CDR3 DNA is TGTGCCAGCGGGGGAGCGAGAGATGGGGATGAACAGTTCTTC. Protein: CASGGARDGDEQFF.

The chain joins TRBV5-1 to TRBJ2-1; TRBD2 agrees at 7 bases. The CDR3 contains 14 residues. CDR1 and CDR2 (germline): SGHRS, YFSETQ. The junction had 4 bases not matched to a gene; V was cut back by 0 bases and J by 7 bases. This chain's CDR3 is CASSLGGSLNEQFF. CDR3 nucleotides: TGCGCCAGCAGCTTGGGCGGGAGCTTGAATGAGCAGTTCTTC.

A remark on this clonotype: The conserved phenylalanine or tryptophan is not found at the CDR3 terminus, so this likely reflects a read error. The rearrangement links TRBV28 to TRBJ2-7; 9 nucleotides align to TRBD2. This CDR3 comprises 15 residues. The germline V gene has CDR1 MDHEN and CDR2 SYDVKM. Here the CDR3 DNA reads TGTGCCAGCAGTTTCTTTAGCGGGAGATCCTACAAGCAGTACCTC. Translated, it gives CASSFFSGRSYKQYL.

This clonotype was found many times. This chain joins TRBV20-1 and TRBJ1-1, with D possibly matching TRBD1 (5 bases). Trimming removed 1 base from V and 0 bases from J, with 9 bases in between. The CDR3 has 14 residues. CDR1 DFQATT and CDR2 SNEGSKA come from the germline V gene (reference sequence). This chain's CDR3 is CSARAGNVNTEAFF. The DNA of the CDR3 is TGCAGTGCTAGAGCAGGGAACGTGAACACTGAAGCTTTCTTT.

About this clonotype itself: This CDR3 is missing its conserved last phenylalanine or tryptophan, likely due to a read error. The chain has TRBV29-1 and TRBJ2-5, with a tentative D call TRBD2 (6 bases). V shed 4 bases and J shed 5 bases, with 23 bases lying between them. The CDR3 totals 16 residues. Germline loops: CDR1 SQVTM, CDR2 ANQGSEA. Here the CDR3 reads CSVVANSGGVVETQYI. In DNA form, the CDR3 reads TGCAGCGTTGTGGCCAATAGCGGAGGGGTTGTGGAGACCCAGTACATC.

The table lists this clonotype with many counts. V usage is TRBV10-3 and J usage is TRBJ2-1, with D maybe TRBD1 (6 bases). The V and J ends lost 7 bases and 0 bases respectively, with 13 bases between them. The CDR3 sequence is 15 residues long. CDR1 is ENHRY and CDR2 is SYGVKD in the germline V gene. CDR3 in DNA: TGTGCCATCAAAGAACAGGGAGACTCCTACAATGAGCAGTTCTTC. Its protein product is CAIKEQGDSYNEQFF.

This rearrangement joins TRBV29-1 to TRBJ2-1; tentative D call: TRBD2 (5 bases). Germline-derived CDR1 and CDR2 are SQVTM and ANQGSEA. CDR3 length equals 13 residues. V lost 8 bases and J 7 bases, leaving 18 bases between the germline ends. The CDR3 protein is CSPCLEGLNEQFF. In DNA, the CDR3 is TGCAGCCCCTGTTTAGAGGGATTAAATGAGCAGTTCTTC.

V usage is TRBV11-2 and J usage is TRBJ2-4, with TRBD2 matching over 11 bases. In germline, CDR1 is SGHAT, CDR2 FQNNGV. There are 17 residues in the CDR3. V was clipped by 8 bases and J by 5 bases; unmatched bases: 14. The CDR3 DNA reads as TGTGCCAGCTGCCTAAAAACTAGCGGGAGTACCGAAAACATTCAGTACTTC. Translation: CASCLKTSGSTENIQYF.

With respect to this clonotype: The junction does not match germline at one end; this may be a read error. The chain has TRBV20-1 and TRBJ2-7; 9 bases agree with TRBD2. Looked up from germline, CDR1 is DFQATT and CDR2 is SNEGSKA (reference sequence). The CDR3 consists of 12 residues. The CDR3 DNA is TGCAGTTCGGGACAAGCGGGAGGCGAGCAGTGCTTC. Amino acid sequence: CSSGQAGGEQCF.

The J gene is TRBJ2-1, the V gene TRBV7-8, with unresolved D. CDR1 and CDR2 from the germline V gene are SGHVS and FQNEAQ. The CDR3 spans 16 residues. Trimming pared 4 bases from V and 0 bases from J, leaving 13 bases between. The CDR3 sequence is CASSSGWNPSYNEQFF. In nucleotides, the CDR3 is TGTGCCAGCAGCTCCGGCTGGAACCCCTCCTACAATGAGCAGTTCTTC.

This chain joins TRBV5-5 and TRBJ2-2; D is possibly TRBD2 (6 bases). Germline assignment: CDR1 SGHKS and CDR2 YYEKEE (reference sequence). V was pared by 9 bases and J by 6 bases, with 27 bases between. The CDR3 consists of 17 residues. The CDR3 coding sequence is TGTGCCACCCGCACGGACATATACGGGAGAGCCCCCGGGGAGCTGTTTTTT. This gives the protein CATRTDIYGRAPGELFF. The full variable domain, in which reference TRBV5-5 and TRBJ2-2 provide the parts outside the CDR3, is DAGVTQSPTHLIKTRGQQVTLRCSPISGHKSVSWYQQVLGQGPQFIFQYYEKEERGRGNFPDRFSARQFPNYSSELNVNALLLGDSALYLCATRTDIYGRAPGELFFGEGSRLTVL.

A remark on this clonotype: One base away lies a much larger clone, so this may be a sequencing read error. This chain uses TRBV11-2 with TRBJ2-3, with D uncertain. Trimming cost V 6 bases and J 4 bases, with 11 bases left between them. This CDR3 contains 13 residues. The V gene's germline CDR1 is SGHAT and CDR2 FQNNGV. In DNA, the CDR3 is TGTGCCAGCAGACAAACAGAGGCAGATACGCAGTATTTT. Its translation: CASRQTEADTQYF.

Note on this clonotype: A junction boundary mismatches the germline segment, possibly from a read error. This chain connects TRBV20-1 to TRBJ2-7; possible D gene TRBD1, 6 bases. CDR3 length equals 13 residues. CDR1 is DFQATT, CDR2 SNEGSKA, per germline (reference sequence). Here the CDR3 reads CSVRPLDSYKQYF. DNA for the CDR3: TGCAGTGTTAGGCCCCTGGACAGCTACAAGCAGTACTTC.

This chain's CDR3 is CASSQEAANEQYF. The CDR3 nucleotides are TGCGCCAGCAGCCAAGAGGCCGCTAACGAGCAGTACTTC. The rearrangement uses TRBV4-3 and TRBJ2-7; no definite D call. The CDR3 consists of 13 residues. From germline, CDR1 is LGHNA and CDR2 YSLEER. V was pared by 0 bases and J by 5 bases, with 8 bases between.

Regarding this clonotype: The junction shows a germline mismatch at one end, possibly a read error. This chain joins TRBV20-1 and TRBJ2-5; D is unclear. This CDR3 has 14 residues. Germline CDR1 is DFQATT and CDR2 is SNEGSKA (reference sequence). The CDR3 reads CSVQYQVIREIQYF. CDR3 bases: TGCAGTGTCCAGTACCAAGTGATCCGAGAGATCCAGTACTTC.

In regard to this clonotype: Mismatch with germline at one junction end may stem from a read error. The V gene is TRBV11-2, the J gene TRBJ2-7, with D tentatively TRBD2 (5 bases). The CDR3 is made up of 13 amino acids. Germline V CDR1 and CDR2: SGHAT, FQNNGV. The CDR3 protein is CTSGLVAGYEQYF. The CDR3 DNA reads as TGTACCAGCGGCTTAGTGGCTGGATACGAGCAGTACTTC.

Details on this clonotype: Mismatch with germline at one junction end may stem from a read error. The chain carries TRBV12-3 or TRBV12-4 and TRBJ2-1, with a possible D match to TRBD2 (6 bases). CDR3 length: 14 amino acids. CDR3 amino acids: CASSSGVGSNGQFF. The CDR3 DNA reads TGTGCCAGCAGTTCTGGTGTCGGGAGCAATGGGCAGTTCTTC.

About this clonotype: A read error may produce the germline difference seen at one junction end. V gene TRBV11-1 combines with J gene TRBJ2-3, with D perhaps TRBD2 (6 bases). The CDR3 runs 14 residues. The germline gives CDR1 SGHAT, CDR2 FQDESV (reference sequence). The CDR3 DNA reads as TGTGCCAGGAGCTTAGCGGTCGGCACAGATACACAGTATTTT. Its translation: CARSLAVGTDTQYF.

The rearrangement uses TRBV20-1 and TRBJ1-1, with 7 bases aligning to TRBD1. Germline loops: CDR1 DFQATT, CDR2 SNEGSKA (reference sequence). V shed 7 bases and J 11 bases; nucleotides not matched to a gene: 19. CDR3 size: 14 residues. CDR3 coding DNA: TGCAGTGTCTGGTCCGGGACAGATCGTAGGAATGCTTTCTTT. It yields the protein CSVWSGTDRRNAFF.

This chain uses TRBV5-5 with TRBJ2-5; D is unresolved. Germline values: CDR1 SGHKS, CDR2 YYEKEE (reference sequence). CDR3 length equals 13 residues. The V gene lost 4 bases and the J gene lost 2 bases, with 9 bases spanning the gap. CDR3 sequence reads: CASSPDIQETQYF. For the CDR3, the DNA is TGTGCCAGCAGCCCCGACATACAAGAGACCCAGTACTTC.

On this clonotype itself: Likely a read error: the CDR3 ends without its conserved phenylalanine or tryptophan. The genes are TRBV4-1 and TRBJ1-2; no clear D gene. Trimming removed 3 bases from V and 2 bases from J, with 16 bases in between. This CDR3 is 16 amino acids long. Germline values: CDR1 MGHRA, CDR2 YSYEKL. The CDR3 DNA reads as TGCGCCAGCAGCCATGATAGGTACAGAGGGAACTATGGCTACACCTCC. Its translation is CASSHDRYRGNYGYTS.

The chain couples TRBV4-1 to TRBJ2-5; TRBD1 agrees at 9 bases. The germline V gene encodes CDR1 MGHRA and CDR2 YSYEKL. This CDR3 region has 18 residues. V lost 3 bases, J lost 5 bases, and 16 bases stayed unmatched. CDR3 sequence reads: CASSHQISRQGGKETQYF. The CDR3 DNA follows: TGCGCCAGCAGCCACCAGATTAGTAGACAGGGGGGTAAGGAGACCCAGTACTTC.

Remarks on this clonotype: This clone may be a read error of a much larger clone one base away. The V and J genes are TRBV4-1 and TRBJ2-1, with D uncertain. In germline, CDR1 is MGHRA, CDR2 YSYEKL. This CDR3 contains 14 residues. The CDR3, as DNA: TGCACCAGCGCCCGGTACGTCCATTACAATGAGCAGTTCTTC. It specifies CTSARYVHYNEQFF.

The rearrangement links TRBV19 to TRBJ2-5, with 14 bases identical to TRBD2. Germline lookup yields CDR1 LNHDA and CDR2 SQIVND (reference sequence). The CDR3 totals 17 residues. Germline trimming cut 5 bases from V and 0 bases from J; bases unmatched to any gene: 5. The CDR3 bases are TGTGCCAGTAGTCCAAGGACTAGCGGGAGGAACCAAGAGACCCAGTACTTC. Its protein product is CASSPRTSGRNQETQYF.

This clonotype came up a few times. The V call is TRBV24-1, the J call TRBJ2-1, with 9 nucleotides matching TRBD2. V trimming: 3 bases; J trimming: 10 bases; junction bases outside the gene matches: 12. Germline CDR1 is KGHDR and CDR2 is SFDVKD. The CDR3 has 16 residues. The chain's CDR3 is CATSDEGSGSYLEQFF. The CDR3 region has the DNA TGTGCCACCAGTGATGAGGGTAGCGGGAGCTATTTAGAGCAGTTCTTC.

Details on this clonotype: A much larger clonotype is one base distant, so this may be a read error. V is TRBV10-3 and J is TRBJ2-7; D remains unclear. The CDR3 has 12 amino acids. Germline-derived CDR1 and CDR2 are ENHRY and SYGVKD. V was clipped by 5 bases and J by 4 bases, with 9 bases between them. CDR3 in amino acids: CAISNPFYEQYF. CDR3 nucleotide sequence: TGTGCCATCAGTAATCCGTTTTACGAGCAGTACTTC.